The clone carrying this T cell receptor (beta chain) was seen many times. No antigen is known for it. This record belongs to a study of T cells in Graves' hyperthyroidism and ophthalmopathy. Overall study findings and caveats: Blood samples included most of the expanded thyroid clonotypes exceeding 0.001.

Trimming removed 1 base at V and 0 bases at J, with 13 bases between. Per the germline V gene, CDR1 is SGHRS and CDR2 is YFSETQ. The CDR3 runs 16 residues. The investigators amplified TCR beta CDR3 regions from RNA transcripts. The primer set for the first-round RT-PCR of the TCR CDR3 was HTBI. One entry per CDR3 protein, called by TCRdb with MiXCR from the multiplex PCR reads. Of more than 350,000 distinct CDR3 sequences in the sample, roughly 15% are singletons; the top ten hold about 21%. This clonotype was obtained from a woman aged 60-75 years with Graves' ophthalmopathy. This rearrangement joins TRBV5-1 to TRBJ1-1, with D tentatively TRBD1 (5 bases). The sample comprised blood. The DNA of the CDR3 is TGCGCCAGCAGCTTGTCTTGGGGAGGGGTGAACACTGAAGCTTTCTTT. Encoded protein: CASSLSWGGVNTEAFF.